Listed here are 10 T cell receptor beta chains from one sample, sequenced in a study of beta chain features in type 1 diabetes. Every isolated RNA sample was fully reverse transcribed, so sequencing captured expressed TCRB transcripts. Libraries were prepared by immunoSEQ multiplex PCR; TCRdb keeps only in-frame clonotypes and omits some of them. In the table there are fewer than 150,000 clones, less than 8.5% of which are singletons. The sample consisted of central memory CD4+ T cells from blood. The receptors come from a woman aged 25-40 years in good health.

This clone appeared a few times. This chain connects TRBV5-1 to TRBJ2-3; possible D gene TRBD1, 5 bases. Germline CDR1 reads SGHRS; CDR2 reads YFSETQ. V lost 2 bases, J lost 1 base, and 11 bases lay in between. This CDR3 spans 15 amino acids. CDR3 protein: CASSFGGAGTDTQYF. The CDR3 DNA reads as TGCGCCAGCAGCTTTGGTGGGGCTGGCACAGATACGCAGTATTTT.

The chain employs TRBV11-1 and TRBJ2-2, with TRBD1 matching 8 bases. The germline V gene has CDR1 SGHAT and CDR2 FQDESV (reference sequence). With 4 bases clipped from V and 9 bases from J, the junction kept 10 bases outside the gene matches. The CDR3 contains 15 residues. Here the CDR3 DNA reads TGTGCCAGCAGCTCCCGGACAGGGAGCGTCAGGGAGCTGTTTTTT. This gives the protein CASSSRTGSVRELFF.

The table lists this clone with a few counts. The rearrangement uses TRBV27 and TRBJ2-1; 9 nucleotides line up with TRBD1. In germline, CDR1 is MNHEY, CDR2 SMNVEV (reference sequence). The V segment lost 7 bases and the J segment 4 bases; nucleotides outside the gene matches: 5. The CDR3 is 14 amino acids. The CDR3 reads CASTRDRDYNEQFF. CDR3 nucleotide sequence: TGTGCCAGCACCCGGGACAGGGATTACAATGAGCAGTTCTTC.

This clone was seen more than once but under ten times. The gene calls are TRBV28 and TRBJ2-1; 12 positions match TRBD2. CDR1 is MDHEN and CDR2 is SYDVKM in the germline V gene. J lost 9 bases, V lost 8 bases, and 11 bases had no gene match. CDR3 length: 15 residues. The CDR3, as DNA: TGTGCCAGCCTCGAGGCGGCTAGCGGGAGGGGTGAGCAGTTCTTC. This sequence encodes CASLEAASGRGEQFF.

This sequence joins TRBV7-6 and TRBJ2-7, with 8 bases that match TRBD1. Unmatched junction bases numbered 3, after V lost 1 base and J lost 1 base. CDR1 and CDR2 (germline): SGHVS, FNYEAQ. The CDR3 has 15 residues. The CDR3 here is CASSLGTGTSYEQYF. The CDR3 nucleotides read TGTGCCAGCAGCTTAGGGACAGGGACATCCTACGAGCAGTACTTC.

The V call is TRBV7-2, the J call TRBJ1-1; no clear D. The CDR3 spans 14 residues. Trimming cost V 6 bases and J 4 bases, with 15 bases left between them. CDR1 and CDR2 from the germline V gene are SGHTA and FQGNSA. In DNA form, the CDR3 reads TGTGCCAGCAGGGCAGGAGACGGGAGCACTGAAGCTTTCTTT. It codes for CASRAGDGSTEAFF.

The chain joins TRBV5-4 to TRBJ2-3, with 8 bases matching TRBD2. Trimming removed 3 bases from V and 3 bases from J; junction bases left unmatched: 9. The germline gives CDR1 SGHNT, CDR2 YYREEE (reference sequence). This CDR3 has 16 amino acids. Written as DNA, the CDR3 is TGTGCCAGCAGCTACTGGAGCGGGAGCGGTACAGATACGCAGTATTTT. Its translation is CASSYWSGSGTDTQYF.

This clone turned up a few times. The chain uses TRBV11-2 and TRBJ1-2; maybe TRBD1 (5 bases). The CDR3 has 14 amino acids. The V and J ends lost 4 bases and 7 bases respectively, with 16 bases between them. Per germline, CDR1 SGHAT and CDR2 FQNNGV. As DNA, the CDR3 is TGTGCCAGCAGCTCAACAGGTCTCTGGGGTGGCTACACCTTC. The encoded protein is CASSSTGLWGGYTF.

The chain couples TRBV7-9 to TRBJ2-2, with D tentatively TRBD2 (6 bases). V was pared by 3 bases and J by 7 bases, with 12 bases between. CDR3 length equals 14 residues. Germline-derived CDR1 and CDR2 are SEHNR and FQNEAQ (reference sequence). The CDR3: CASSFGSTSGELFF. CDR3 DNA: TGTGCCAGCAGCTTCGGGTCGACTAGCGGGGAGCTGTTTTTT.

This clone appeared a few times. The same CDR3 can be traced to other DNA sequences in this sample. V gene TRBV4-2 combines with J gene TRBJ1-1; D gene unclear. Trimming took off 0 bases at V and 0 bases at J, with 5 bases between the two ends. The CDR3 has 14 amino acids. Germline loops: CDR1 LGHNA, CDR2 YNFKEQ. The chain's CDR3 is CASSQDLLNTEAFF. The CDR3 DNA is TGTGCCAGCAGCCAAGATCTACTGAACACTGAAGCTTTCTTT.